The 7 T cell receptor beta chains given below trace back to one sample, sequenced in a study of shared clonotypes between healthy human individuals. Clones were read by immunoSEQ multiplex PCR, and TCRdb kept only the in-frame ones, dropping some. The sample holds roughly 700,000 clones, roughly 70% seen once. The material sequenced was memory CD4+ T cells sorted from blood. As for subset: CD45RA-negative fraction. All receptors come from a woman under 40 in good health.

The chain has TRBV4-2 and TRBJ2-7; D uncertain. V lost 0 bases, J lost 1 base, and 4 bases lay in between. CDR1 and CDR2 (germline): LGHNA, YNFKEQ. This CDR3 contains 13 residues. Here the CDR3 DNA reads TGTGCCAGCAGCCAAGACAGATCCTACGAGCAGTACTTC. Residues: CASSQDRSYEQYF.

This clone was found a few times. This chain connects TRBV5-1 to TRBJ2-2, with a possible D match to TRBD2 (6 bases). The CDR3 is 15 residues long. CDR1 and CDR2 from the germline V gene are SGHRS and YFSETQ. Trimming removed 0 bases from V and 8 bases from J, with 14 bases in between. CDR3 amino acids: CASSLEWEDSGELFF. The CDR3 bases are TGCGCCAGCAGCTTGGAGTGGGAGGATTCAGGGGAGCTGTTTTTT.

This clone occurred a few times. The V and J genes are TRBV6-6 and TRBJ2-7, with D uncertain. V was trimmed by 4 bases and J by 6 bases, leaving 16 bases between them. Germline CDR1 is MNHNY and CDR2 is SVGAGI (reference sequence). There are 14 residues in the CDR3. CDR3 in amino acids: CASSSVGLVLEQYF. The CDR3 nucleotides are TGTGCCAGCAGTTCGGTGGGCCTCGTCCTCGAGCAGTACTTC.

This clone was detected ten times or more. The chain joins TRBV11-2 to TRBJ2-7; tentative D call: TRBD2 (6 bases). The CDR3 consists of 14 residues. The V end lost 0 bases, the J end lost 7 bases, and 13 bases lay between the germline ends. Germline V lookup: CDR1 SGHAT, CDR2 FQNNGV. CDR3 sequence reads: CASSLDGGTGEQYF. For the CDR3, the DNA is TGTGCCAGCAGCTTAGATGGGGGGACGGGTGAGCAGTACTTC.

This chain joins TRBV4-1 and TRBJ1-2; D gene unclear. The germline CDR1 and CDR2 sequences are MGHRA and YSYEKL. V was pared by 0 bases and J by 7 bases, with 12 bases between. The CDR3 loop spans 14 amino acids. The CDR3 region is CASSQDMVASGYTF. The CDR3 nucleotides are TGCGCCAGCAGCCAAGATATGGTGGCCTCTGGCTACACCTTC.

This clone was seen many times. J is TRBJ2-1 and V is TRBV6-6; 13 bases align to TRBD2. Germline CDR1 and CDR2: MNHNY and SVGAGI (reference sequence). V lost 6 bases, J lost 7 bases, and 6 bases stayed unmatched. The CDR3 covers 15 residues. Here the CDR3 reads CASRPLAGGRNEQFF. For the CDR3, the DNA is TGTGCCAGCAGACCACTAGCGGGAGGGCGTAATGAGCAGTTCTTC.

The sample holds a few counts of this clone. The chain carries TRBV19 and TRBJ1-5; no firm D call. The length of the CDR3 is 15 residues. V was clipped by 3 bases and J by 6 bases, with 15 bases between them. Germline V CDR1 and CDR2: LNHDA, SQIVND (reference sequence). As DNA, the CDR3 is TGTGCCAGTAGTATGGGTATCGGGTTCTCTCAGCCCCAGCATTTT. Its translation: CASSMGIGFSQPQHF. Drawing the rest from reference TRBV19 and TRBJ1-5, the complete variable domain is DGGITQSPKYLFRKEGQNVTLSCEQNLNHDAMYWYRQDPGQGLRLIYYSQIVNDFQKGDIAEGYSVSREKKESFPLTVTSAQKNPTAFYLCASSMGIGFSQPQHFGDGTRLSIL.